These 22 T cell receptor beta chains share one sample of origin, sequenced in a study of shared clonotypes between healthy human individuals (TCRdb year 2020). The method was the immunoSEQ multiplex PCR assay. TCRdb re-hosts the immuneACCESS table, in-frame sequences only. Its copies lack some clones; in the studies checked, an unresolved V gene accounts for under half of them, and the cause for the rest is not known. Recorded for this sample are more than 2 million clones; roughly 93% of them occurred a single time. About 1.7% of the sample lies in the top ten. CD8 naive samples consisted of CD45RO-negative cells that were positively selected for CCR7, yielding a CD45RA+CCR7+ population without TemRA cells. The sample was naive CD8+ T cells from PBMCs. The meaning of the sample's cell subset or site label: CD45RA+CCR7+. All receptors derive from a man between 18 and 35 years old in good health. Some clones in this sample may be carry-over from other donors' samples.

Turning to this clone: The same CDR3 is also encoded by other DNA sequences in this sample. V usage is TRBV5-6 and J usage is TRBJ2-1; a possible D gene is TRBD2 (5 bases). Germline CDR1 SGHDT, CDR2 YYEEEE. Trimming took off 2 bases at V and 6 bases at J, with 6 bases between the two ends. The CDR3 is made up of 12 amino acids. The CDR3, as DNA: TGTGCCAGCAGCTTTACTAGCAATGAGCAGTTCTTC. It is translated as CASSFTSNEQFF.

On this clone: Other DNA sequences in this specimen translate into the identical CDR3. J is TRBJ1-1 and V is TRBV27; D ambiguous. The germline V gene encodes CDR1 MNHEY and CDR2 SMNVEV (reference sequence). This CDR3 region has 13 residues. V was shortened by 3 bases and J by 2 bases, with 7 bases between the two germline ends. CDR3 nucleotide sequence: TGTGCCAGCAGTTTTTCTGTTAACACTGAAGCTTTCTTT. Residues: CASSFSVNTEAFF.

The chain employs TRBV27 and TRBJ2-1; TRBD2 agrees at 7 bases. V lost 6 bases to trimming and J lost 3 bases; unmatched junction nucleotides: 5. Germline CDR1 MNHEY, CDR2 SMNVEV (reference sequence). The CDR3 covers 14 residues. In nucleotides, the CDR3 is TGTGCCAGCAGCGCGGGAGTACTCTACAATGAGCAGTTCTTC. It translates to CASSAGVLYNEQFF.

The genes are TRBV4-3 and TRBJ2-1; D remains ambiguous. This CDR3 comprises 16 residues. Trimming pared 0 bases from V and 0 bases from J, leaving 9 bases between. Germline assignment: CDR1 LGHNA and CDR2 YSLEER. CDR3 amino acids: CASSQDMIGSYNEQFF. CDR3 DNA sequence: TGCGCCAGCAGCCAAGATATGATAGGCTCCTACAATGAGCAGTTCTTC.

The V gene is TRBV6-1, the J gene TRBJ1-2; TRBD1 matches at 7 bases. Trimming removed 1 base from V and 4 bases from J; junction bases left unmatched: 3. Germline V gene sequence: CDR1 MNHNS, CDR2 SASEGT. The CDR3 is 14 amino acids. CDR3 sequence reads: CASSEEGTAYGYTF. The CDR3 bases are TGTGCCAGCAGTGAAGAAGGGACAGCCTATGGCTACACCTTC.

This chain connects TRBV28 to TRBJ2-5; 7 bases line up with TRBD1. This CDR3 contains 14 residues. Germline V gene sequence: CDR1 MDHEN, CDR2 SYDVKM. V trimming: 6 bases; J trimming: 2 bases; junction bases outside the gene matches: 6. Here the CDR3 reads CASSPTGLQETQYF. CDR3 sequence (DNA): TGTGCCAGCAGCCCGACAGGGCTGCAAGAGACCCAGTACTTC.

The chain is built from TRBV19 and TRBJ2-3; 8 bases are shared with TRBD2. The CDR3 runs to 15 residues. Trimming took 6 bases from V and 7 from J; bases not matched to a gene: 12. CDR1 and CDR2 from the germline V gene are LNHDA and SQIVND (reference sequence). The CDR3: CASSKLAEDRHTQYF. CDR3 in DNA: TGTGCCAGTAGCAAACTAGCGGAGGACAGACATACGCAGTATTTT.

The genes are TRBV7-9 and TRBJ2-5; maybe TRBD1 (6 bases). Trimming took off 0 bases at V and 5 bases at J, with 13 bases between the two ends. CDR1 SEHNR and CDR2 FQNEAQ come from the germline V gene (reference sequence). The CDR3 has 15 residues. CDR3 nucleotide sequence: TGTGCCAGCAGCTTAGCTGCAGGGGATGGGGAGACCCAGTACTTC. Protein: CASSLAAGDGETQYF.

The chain joins TRBV5-1 to TRBJ2-7, with no clear D. V lost 4 bases and J 1 base, leaving 12 bases between the germline ends. The CDR3 totals 14 residues. The germline gives CDR1 SGHRS, CDR2 YFSETQ. The CDR3 DNA follows: TGCGCCAGCAGCGACCAGGCTTTGTCCTACGAGCAGTACTTC. It codes for CASSDQALSYEQYF.

The chain links TRBV7-9 to TRBJ2-7, with D perhaps matching TRBD2 (5 bases). Per the germline V gene, CDR1 is SEHNR and CDR2 is FQNEAQ (reference sequence). This CDR3 has 15 residues. Trimming pared 2 bases from V and 7 bases from J, leaving 18 bases between. The CDR3 DNA is TGTGCCAGCAGCTTAAGGACTGGCGATATGAGGGAGCAGTACTTC. Protein product: CASSLRTGDMREQYF.

The chain recombines TRBV7-9 with TRBJ2-1; D may be TRBD1 or TRBD2 (6 bases each). CDR1 is SEHNR and CDR2 is FQNEAQ in the germline V gene (reference sequence). With 11 bases removed from V and 0 bases from J, the gap between germline ends came to 14 bases. CDR3 length equals 14 residues. Here the CDR3 DNA reads TGTGCCTGGGGGGCAGGGAGCTCCTACAATGAGCAGTTCTTC. Encoded protein: CAWGAGSSYNEQFF.

The gene calls are TRBV7-3 and TRBJ2-7, with 9 bases matching TRBD2. Germline values: CDR1 SGHTA, CDR2 FQGTGA. The CDR3 is made up of 14 amino acids. V gave up 2 bases and J gave up 3 bases; unmatched junction bases: 2. CDR3 sequence: CASSLLAGIYEQYF. The DNA for the CDR3 is TGTGCCAGCAGCTTACTAGCGGGGATCTACGAGCAGTACTTC.

V is TRBV29-1 and J is TRBJ2-1, with D perhaps TRBD2 (6 bases). V lost 5 bases and J 0 bases, leaving 11 bases between the germline ends. There are 14 residues in the CDR3. CDR1 SQVTM and CDR2 ANQGSEA come from the germline V gene. The CDR3 is CSVLEGGSYNEQFF. CDR3 coding DNA: TGCAGCGTTTTGGAGGGTGGCTCCTACAATGAGCAGTTCTTC.

Here the CDR3 DNA reads TGTGCCAGCAGTTCCGTCGGTACCGCGAACACCGGGGAGCTGTTTTTT. It encodes CASSSVGTANTGELFF. The gene calls are TRBV6-5 and TRBJ2-2; unclear D gene. V dropped 4 bases and J dropped 0 bases, with 12 bases sitting between them. The germline V gene has CDR1 MNHEY and CDR2 SVGAGI. The CDR3 runs to 16 residues.

The genes are TRBV5-4 and TRBJ2-7, with 13 bases fitting TRBD2. Trimming cost V 7 bases and J 6 bases; bases outside gene matches: 4. Germline V CDR1 and CDR2: SGHNT, YYREEE (reference sequence). This CDR3 spans 13 amino acids. The CDR3, as DNA: TGTGCCAGCGGCTGGACTAGCGGGAGCGAGCAGTACTTC. Amino acids: CASGWTSGSEQYF.

The chain recombines TRBV15 with TRBJ1-4, with D perhaps TRBD1 (5 bases). The V gene lost 1 base and the J gene lost 7 bases, with 13 bases spanning the gap. Germline loops: CDR1 LNHNV, CDR2 YYDKDF (reference sequence). The length of the CDR3 is 15 residues. CDR3 bases: TGTGCCACCAGCAGAGCTGGTCAGGGAGGTGAAAAACTGTTTTTT. Its protein product is CATSRAGQGGEKLFF.

The J gene is TRBJ2-2, the V gene TRBV27, with unresolved D. This CDR3 spans 15 amino acids. V dropped 1 base and J dropped 6 bases, with 12 bases sitting between them. The V gene's germline CDR1 is MNHEY and CDR2 SMNVEV (reference sequence). For the CDR3, the DNA is TGTGCCAGCAGTTTATTCGGGTCGGAACCCGGGGAGCTGTTTTTT. It is translated as CASSLFGSEPGELFF.

The rearrangement links TRBV7-2 to TRBJ2-3, with D perhaps TRBD1 or TRBD2 (5 bases each). The CDR3 contains 17 residues. Trimming removed 1 base at V and 4 bases at J, with 18 bases between. Per the germline V gene, CDR1 is SGHTA and CDR2 is FQGNSA. The CDR3 protein is CASSLGVFGDGADTQYF. The CDR3 nucleotides are TGTGCCAGCAGCTTAGGCGTCTTCGGGGACGGCGCAGATACGCAGTATTTT.

CDR3 region: CASSSPSGLGAETQYF. The CDR3 DNA follows: TGTGCCAGCAGCTCCCCCTCTGGGTTAGGCGCGGAGACCCAGTACTTC. The chain employs TRBV7-9 and TRBJ2-5; D not resolved. The germline V gene encodes CDR1 SEHNR and CDR2 FQNEAQ (reference sequence). Between the trimmed V and J ends, which lost 4 bases and 5 bases, there was a span of 20 bases. This CDR3 is built from 16 residues.

J is TRBJ2-1 and V is TRBV2; D might be TRBD2 (6 bases). CDR3 length equals 14 residues. The V gene's germline CDR1 is SNHLY and CDR2 FYNNEI. The V and J ends lost 4 bases and 7 bases respectively, with 14 bases between them. The chain's CDR3 is CASSVGSVSNEQFF. The CDR3 DNA is TGTGCCAGCAGTGTCGGGAGCGTCTCAAATGAGCAGTTCTTC.

V is TRBV2 and J is TRBJ2-7; the D gene is possibly TRBD1 (5 bases). This CDR3 spans 15 amino acids. Germline CDR1 SNHLY, CDR2 FYNNEI. The V gene lost 8 bases and the J gene lost 1 base, with 18 bases spanning the gap. CDR3 nucleotide sequence: TGTGCCAGCTGTTTAAGGGTTGCAGGGTCCTACGAGCAGTACTTC. The encoded protein is CASCLRVAGSYEQYF.

The CDR3 sequence is CASSWEGTANYGYTF. The CDR3 DNA is TGTGCCAGCAGCTGGGAAGGGACCGCTAACTATGGCTACACCTTC. This chain links TRBV7-2 with TRBJ1-2, with D possibly matching TRBD1 (5 bases). CDR1 is SGHTA and CDR2 is FQGNSA in the germline V gene. The germline V and J ends were trimmed by 4 bases and 0 bases, with 12 bases remaining between them. CDR3 size: 15 residues.